This T cell receptor beta chain was captured in a study of persistence of HIV-infected CD4 T cells (dated by TCRdb to the early 2020s). With regard to the full study: CMV- and HIV-1 Gag-responding CD4+ T cells were isolated from ART-treated individuals so that antigen-driven clonal expansion of HIV-1-infected cells could be examined. The median time participants had been on suppressive ART was 8 to 9 years. Peripheral blood samples of up to roughly 180 mL were obtained at multiple time points, with the exception of two participants, for whom leukapheresis was performed at a single time point. The clonality of all cells in each sorted population was measured by TCRbeta sequencing, and the clonality of infected cells was measured by proviral sequencing. The TCR cluster analysis across participants included about 8 participants for CMV and over five participants for Gag.

What this sample's treatment or condition label stands for: suppressive antiretroviral therapy. Cells were stimulated with a pool of overlapping HIV-1 Gag 15-mer peptides at 1 ug per peptide per mL. Nonresponding CD40L-negative CD69-negative CD45RO-high memory CD4+ T cells were sorted as memory populations depleted of antigen-responding cells. HIV-1-infected adults in whom suppressive ART had been started during chronic infection were enrolled as participants. For at least 4 years, participants had undetectable plasma HIV-1 RNA, below 50 copies/mL. To be included, a participant needed positive CMV serology and a CD4+ T cell count above 400 cells/uL. Before stimulation, PBMCs were isolated using density centrifugation and then depleted of CD8+ T cells. For 15 to 20 hours, CD8-depleted PBMCs were stimulated with anti-CD28/CD49d costimulation, a CD40-blocking antibody, and enfuvirtide, which was added to prevent new infections. Cell sorting was performed on a Beckman Coulter MoFlo Legacy or XDP sorter, and dead cells were excluded with propidium iodide. The QIAamp DNA Mini Kit was used for genomic DNA extraction from samples above one million cells, and the Quick-DNA Microprep Kit was used otherwise.

As concerns this clone: Which antigen it targets is not known. There are no base qualities to consult, and no much larger clone falls within one base.

CDR1 and CDR2, looked up from the germline V gene (reference sequence), are PRHDT and FYEKMQ. Here V drops 5 bases and J drops 5 bases, and the junction holds 9 bases not matched to any gene. Reading from cysteine to phenylalanine, the CDR3 counts 16 amino acids. CDR3 DNA only is kept here, 48 bases in frame from base 1. Overall results and qualifications from the work: Antigen-responding cells were enriched for degenerate expanded CDR3beta sequences, which suggests convergent selection of CD4+ responses to CMV and Gag. Bulk TCR analyses could not be limited to the rare CMV-responding cells that actually contained HIV-1 proviruses. Only a small number of individuals took part in the study, and the range of antigens tested was limited. A correlation was observed between TCR oligoclonality and proviral oligoclonality within the same sorted populations. Significantly lower TCRbeta richness was observed in CMV- and Gag-responding cells than in anti-CD3/anti-CD28-responding cells, and higher oligoclonality was observed in CMV-responding cells than in CD3/CD28-stimulated and Gag-responding cells.

TCRbeta repertoires were sequenced from genomic DNA with the immunoSEQ hsTCRB assay version 4 in survey mode. For TCRbeta sequencing, genomic DNA was diluted to around 10 ng/uL, and up to about 1 ug was used per sample. The study's processing was this. ImmunoSeq Analyzer 3.0 was used for analysis of TCRbeta data, and diversity was computed on productive nucleotide rearrangements. The improved Chao index was used to estimate lower-bound TCR diversity, and the Gini coefficient was used to estimate clonality using the Immunarch R package. Nucleotide rearrangements that differed but encoded the same CDR3beta amino acid sequence were counted as separate clonotypes. Differential abundance analysis identified TCRbeta sequences significantly enriched in antigen-responding cells relative to anti-CD3/anti-CD28-activated cells. TCRs were clustered by predicted peptide-MHC specificity with GLIPH2, both within individual participants and across merged participant data sets. The clones in this table, taken by TCRdb from immuneACCESS, are in-frame only. Not every clone is retained; where verified, under half of the shortfall comes from an unresolved V gene, and the cause of the rest is unknown. Clone size and V and J calls were adopted from that table, with D and trimming inferred from the DNA. The table for this sample lists about 64,000 clones; 70% to 75% of them were counted only once. Under 2% of the sample lies in the top ten.

The starting material was CD4+ T cells sorted from PBMCs after roughly 18-hour stimulation, obtained from a patient who received antiretroviral therapy. The sample's cell subset or site label, in plain terms: CD40L-CD69- CD45RO-high memory CD4 T cells not responding to Gag peptides. This TCR was recovered from an adult man with HIV who was CMV-seropositive. The V and J genes are TRBV13 and TRBJ1-1; 12 bases in the junction line up with TRBD1. The CDR3 reads as follows: CASSHGTGGGGTEAFF. DNA sequence: TGTGCCAGCAGCCATGGGACAGGGGGCGGTGGGACTGAAGCTTTCTTT.